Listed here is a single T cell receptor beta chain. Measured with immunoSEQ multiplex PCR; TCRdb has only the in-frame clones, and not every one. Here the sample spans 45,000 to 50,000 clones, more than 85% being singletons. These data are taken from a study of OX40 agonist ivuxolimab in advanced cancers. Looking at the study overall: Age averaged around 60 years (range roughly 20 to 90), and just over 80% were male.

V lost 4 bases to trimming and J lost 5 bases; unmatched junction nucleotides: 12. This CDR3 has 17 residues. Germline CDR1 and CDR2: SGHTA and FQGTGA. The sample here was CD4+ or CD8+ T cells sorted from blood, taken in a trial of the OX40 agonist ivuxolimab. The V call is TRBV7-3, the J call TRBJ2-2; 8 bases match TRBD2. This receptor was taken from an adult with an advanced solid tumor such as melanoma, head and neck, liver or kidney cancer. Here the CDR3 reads CASSSPPGGGQTGELFF. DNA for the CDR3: TGTGCCAGCAGCTCCCCCCCGGGAGGGGGTCAAACCGGGGAGCTGTTTTTT. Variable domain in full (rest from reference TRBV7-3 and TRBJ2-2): GAGVSQTPSNKVTEKGKYVELRCDPISGHTALYWYRQSLGQGPEFLIYFQGTGAADDSGLPNDRFFAVRPEGSVSTLKIQRTERGDSAVYLCASSSPPGGGQTGELFFGEGSRLTVL.